This T cell receptor beta chain was documented in a study of graft-versus-host responses after intestinal transplantation. At the level of the study: Multivisceral, liver-intestinal, or isolated intestinal grafts were transplanted into recipients. Study-wide points: Early post-transplant declines in HvG were associated with peak levels of circulating GvH clones.

This clone was counted once. The antigen is undetermined. To release intraepithelial and lamina propria lymphocytes, the graft tissue was processed. Sequencing was performed with immunoSEQ multiplex PCR; in TCRdb, only in-frame clones are kept and a portion is missing. The sample includes 22,000 or so clones, around three quarters of them seen just once. Germline V gene sequence: CDR1 SNHLY, CDR2 FYNNEI. The V gene lost 6 bases and the J gene lost 4 bases, with 13 bases spanning the gap. The CDR3 covers 15 residues. This clonotype originated in a human patient who received an intestinal transplant, so some T cells may come from the graft donor. V is TRBV2 and J is TRBJ2-6; possibly TRBD2 for D (5 bases). Sequenced here: ileum tissue, sampled 12 days after intestinal transplant. The CDR3 DNA follows: TGTGCCAGCAGCGGGATACGGTCCGGGGCCAACGTCCTGACTTTC. Protein sequence: CASSGIRSGANVLTF.